Each of the 15 T cell receptor beta chains below was sequenced from the same sample in a study of shared clonotypes between healthy human individuals (TCRdb year 2020). Libraries were constructed by the immunoSEQ multiplex PCR assay. TCRdb took over this immuneACCESS table, retaining in-frame rearrangements with V and J assigned. Such tables are incomplete; in checked studies, under half of the missing clones stem from an unresolved V gene, and the remainder is unexplained. The sample contains hundreds of thousands of clones, roughly 96% of them found a single time. Roughly 0.23% of the sample belongs to the ten largest clones. CD8 naive samples were obtained by positive selection for CCR7 among CD45RO-negative cells, yielding a CD45RA+CCR7+ population from which TemRA cells were excluded. What was sequenced was naive CD8+ T cells sorted from blood. The cell subset or site label of this sample denotes: CD45RA+CCR7+. These receptors were taken from a man aged 25-45 years in good health.

This chain uses TRBV30 with TRBJ2-1; 9 bases line up with TRBD2. J gave up 4 bases and V 3 bases, and 4 bases lay outside the gene matches. Germline CDR1 reads GTSNPN; CDR2 reads SVGIG (reference sequence). This CDR3 spans 14 amino acids. The CDR3 bases are TGTGCCTGGAGCGGACTAGCGCATTACAATGAGCAGTTCTTC. It is translated as CAWSGLAHYNEQFF.

Details on this clone: Other DNA sequences from this sample encode an identical CDR3 as well. J is TRBJ2-7 and V is TRBV28; no clear D gene. CDR3 size: 12 residues. V was trimmed by 2 bases and J by 2 bases, leaving 4 bases between them. The germline V gene encodes CDR1 MDHEN and CDR2 SYDVKM. CDR3 amino acids: CASSLGAYEQYF. The CDR3 DNA sequence: TGTGCCAGCAGTTTAGGGGCCTACGAGCAGTACTTC.

The gene calls are TRBV7-3 and TRBJ2-3; possible D gene TRBD2, 5 bases. The CDR3 extends over 14 amino acids. The germline V and J ends were trimmed by 3 bases and 6 bases, with 13 bases remaining between them. Germline V CDR1 and CDR2: SGHTA, FQGTGA. DNA of the CDR3: TGTGCCAGCAGCTTGGAGAGTAGCGCGGATACGCAGTATTTT. Protein product: CASSLESSADTQYF.

The chain has TRBV9 and TRBJ2-3, with D unresolved. V gave up 2 bases and J gave up 4 bases, with 8 bases separating them. CDR3 size: 13 residues. The V gene's germline CDR1 is SGDLS and CDR2 YYNGEE. The CDR3 here is CASSVMTSDTQYF. The CDR3 nucleotides read TGTGCCAGCAGCGTGATGACTTCAGATACGCAGTATTTT.

V is TRBV5-5 and J is TRBJ2-4; tentative D call: TRBD1 (5 bases). V was clipped by 3 bases and J by 2 bases, with 12 bases between them. Germline V gives CDR1 SGHKS, CDR2 YYEKEE (reference sequence). CDR3 length equals 15 residues. This CDR3 reads CASSSQGRTKNIQYF. The CDR3 nucleotides read TGTGCCAGCAGCTCTCAGGGAAGGACCAAAAACATTCAGTACTTC.

The chain employs TRBV7-9 and TRBJ1-2; the match to TRBD1 covers 9 bases. The CDR3 runs 15 residues. CDR1 and CDR2 from the germline V gene are SEHNR and FQNEAQ (reference sequence). With V trimmed by 5 bases and J by 2 bases, 6 bases remained unmatched. In DNA form, the CDR3 reads TGTGCCAGCAGCCCCCGACAGGGGGTCAACTATGGCTACACCTTC. It translates to CASSPRQGVNYGYTF.

The chain is built from TRBV7-6 and TRBJ1-1; D not resolved. V gave up 1 base and J gave up 4 bases, with 10 bases separating them. Germline values: CDR1 SGHVS, CDR2 FNYEAQ. This CDR3 is built from 14 residues. CDR3 coding DNA: TGTGCCAGCAGCTTAGTGGAGGGATCCACTGAAGCTTTCTTT. Translating gives CASSLVEGSTEAFF.

The chain links TRBV7-8 to TRBJ2-1; D tentatively fits TRBD1 or TRBD2 (5 bases each). Trimming shortened V by 3 bases and J by 11 bases, and 8 bases separated the two germline ends. Germline values: CDR1 SGHVS, CDR2 FQNEAQ. The CDR3 has 11 amino acids. Here the CDR3 reads CASSLGTQQFF. The DNA of the CDR3 is TGTGCCAGCAGCTTGGGGACCCAGCAGTTCTTC.

This clone was recorded once. This chain uses TRBV29-1 with TRBJ1-1, with TRBD1 matching 8 bases. CDR1 is SQVTM and CDR2 is ANQGSEA in the germline V gene. CDR3 length equals 14 residues. V lost 7 bases and J lost 1; bases outside the gene matches: 8. CDR3 bases: TGCAGCGCTCAGTGGACAGGGTCGAACACTGAAGCTTTCTTT. This codes for CSAQWTGSNTEAFF.

The gene calls are TRBV10-3 and TRBJ2-7; 12 bases line up with TRBD2. In germline, CDR1 is ENHRY, CDR2 SYGVKD. CDR3 size: 17 residues. With 3 bases clipped from V and 2 bases from J, the junction kept 8 bases outside the gene matches. CDR3 loop: CAISDSRLAGVTYEQYF. The CDR3 DNA is TGTGCCATCAGTGACTCCAGACTAGCGGGAGTCACCTACGAGCAGTACTTC.

The chain couples TRBV7-9 to TRBJ2-2, with TRBD2 matching over 10 bases. Looked up from germline, CDR1 is SEHNR and CDR2 is FQNEAQ (reference sequence). CDR3 length: 16 residues. V dropped 5 bases and J dropped 1; count of bases not matched to a gene: 4. CDR3 in DNA: TGTGCCAGCAGCCCGATAGCGGGAGGGAACACCGGGGAGCTGTTTTTT. Its protein is CASSPIAGGNTGELFF.

The CDR3 is CASSVEAGGSYNEQFF. For the CDR3, the DNA is TGTGCCAGCAGCGTTGAGGCGGGAGGCTCCTACAATGAGCAGTTCTTC. The chain combines TRBV9 with TRBJ2-1; TRBD2 agrees at 8 bases. Germline lookup yields CDR1 SGDLS and CDR2 YYNGEE. The CDR3 totals 16 residues. V trimming: 2 bases; J trimming: 0 bases; junction bases outside the gene matches: 4.

This chain joins TRBV30 and TRBJ2-7; 10 bases are a match to TRBD1. Germline V gene sequence: CDR1 GTSNPN, CDR2 SVGIG (reference sequence). The CDR3 length is 14 residues. The ends lost 5 bases at V and 4 bases at J; junction bases unmatched: 8. CDR3 in amino acids: CAWATGTGVYEQYF. CDR3 nucleotides: TGTGCCTGGGCTACCGGGACAGGGGTGTACGAGCAGTACTTC.

V is TRBV5-1 and J is TRBJ1-1, with a possible D match to TRBD1 (6 bases). V lost 0 bases and J lost 4, with 10 bases in between. This CDR3 contains 14 residues. CDR1 is SGHRS, CDR2 YFSETQ, per germline. This chain's CDR3 is CASSLGRGPTEAFF. CDR3 nucleotides: TGCGCCAGCAGCTTGGGCAGGGGACCCACTGAAGCTTTCTTT. Full variable domain (outside the CDR3, taken from reference TRBV5-1 and TRBJ1-1): KAGVTQTPRYLIKTRGQQVTLSCSPISGHRSVSWYQQTPGQGLQFLFEYFSETQRNKGNFPGRFSGRQFSNSRSEMNVSTLELGDSALYLCASSLGRGPTEAFFGQGTRLTVV.

The chain links TRBV19 to TRBJ2-7; D ambiguous. Germline loops: CDR1 LNHDA, CDR2 SQIVND (reference sequence). The CDR3 is 14 residues long. Trimming stripped 4 bases from V and 5 bases from J, with 15 bases between. As DNA, the CDR3 is TGTGCCAGTAGTACGCACGAGCAGTCGGACGAGCAGTACTTC. It specifies CASSTHEQSDEQYF.